These 14 T cell receptor beta chains originate from one sample sequenced in a study of blood T cell repertoires in COVID-19. The data were produced by immunoSEQ multiplex PCR, yet TCRdb's version contains in-frame clones alone and is incomplete. This repertoire shows roughly 250,000 clones, approximately 90% found once; its top ten account for roughly 3.9%. Sequencing was carried out using peripheral blood. The receptors were gathered from a woman between 35 and 50 years old with acute or convalescent COVID-19.

The J gene is TRBJ2-2, the V gene TRBV11-2, with D tentatively TRBD1 (5 bases). Looked up from germline, CDR1 is SGHAT and CDR2 is FQNNGV. The CDR3 is made up of 16 amino acids. Trimming shortened V by 1 base and J by 6 bases, and 15 bases separated the two germline ends. CDR3 bases: TGTGCCAGCAGCTTAGTTCTTCAGGGCATAGCCGGGGAGCTGTTTTTT. Protein sequence: CASSLVLQGIAGELFF.

The chain combines TRBV10-3 with TRBJ1-1; TRBD1 is a possible D gene (6 bases). The germline gives CDR1 ENHRY, CDR2 SYGVKD. V lost 6 bases, J lost 7 bases, and 15 bases lay in between. The CDR3 spans 13 residues. Written as DNA, the CDR3 is TGTGCCATCAGGCCCCGGGGGGCGGGTGAAGCTTTCTTT. Protein sequence: CAIRPRGAGEAFF.

This clone showed up just once. The chain has TRBV24-1 and TRBJ2-3, with 8 bases lining up with TRBD2. There are 16 residues in the CDR3. Trimming at V came to 6 bases and at J to 2 bases, leaving 9 bases not matched to a gene. Germline lookup yields CDR1 KGHDR and CDR2 SFDVKD. In DNA form, the CDR3 reads TGTGCCACCAGTTCAGTATCGGGGGGGTCCACAGATACGCAGTATTTT. This codes for CATSSVSGGSTDTQYF.

This sequence joins TRBV15 and TRBJ1-2; 9 bases are shared with TRBD1. V shed 5 bases, J shed 8 bases, and the junction held 6 bases outside the gene matches. This CDR3 is 13 amino acids long. CDR1 and CDR2 (germline): LNHNV, YYDKDF (reference sequence). The CDR3 spells CATSEQGAFGYTF. DNA for the CDR3: TGTGCCACCAGCGAACAGGGGGCGTTCGGCTACACCTTC.

This chain joins TRBV30 and TRBJ1-4; 9 positions match TRBD1. Germline V CDR1 and CDR2: GTSNPN, SVGIG (reference sequence). The CDR3 runs to 14 residues. Germline trimming cut 3 bases from V and 8 bases from J; bases unmatched to any gene: 7. The CDR3 sequence is CAWRQGAAGEKLFF. The CDR3 DNA follows: TGTGCCTGGAGACAGGGGGCGGCCGGGGAAAAACTGTTTTTT.

This chain links TRBV5-1 with TRBJ1-6; 7 bases are shared with TRBD1. The junction had 6 bases not matched to a gene; V was cut back by 3 bases and J by 0 bases. Germline-derived CDR1 and CDR2 are SGHRS and YFSETQ. The CDR3 totals 17 residues. For the CDR3, the DNA is TGCGCCAGCAGCTCTACAGGGGACCACTCCTATAATTCACCCCTCCACTTT. The encoded protein is CASSSTGDHSYNSPLHF.

The chain joins TRBV24-1 to TRBJ2-1, with D maybe TRBD1 (7 bases). With 2 bases removed from V and 3 bases from J, the gap between germline ends came to 22 bases. The CDR3 totals 19 residues. Germline CDR1 reads KGHDR; CDR2 reads SFDVKD. Written as DNA, the CDR3 is TGTGCCACCAGTGATTCCGGACCGACAGGGAAGGGAGGCTACAATGAGCAGTTCTTC. Translated: CATSDSGPTGKGGYNEQFF.

This chain joins TRBV24-1 and TRBJ2-3, with TRBD1 identical over 7 bases. Germline CDR1 and CDR2: KGHDR and SFDVKD. The CDR3 runs 13 residues. Trimming took 9 bases from V and 3 from J; bases not matched to a gene: 5. As DNA, the CDR3 is TGTGCCACCGAAGGACAGGCTACAGATACGCAGTATTTT. This gives the protein CATEGQATDTQYF.

In its sample, this clone was seen once. CDR3 in amino acids: CASSWWGQANEKLFF. The CDR3 bases are TGCGCCAGCAGCTGGTGGGGCCAGGCTAATGAAAAACTGTTTTTT. The chain couples TRBV5-1 to TRBJ1-4; D possibly corresponds to TRBD1 (5 bases). The length of the CDR3 is 15 residues. In germline, CDR1 is SGHRS, CDR2 YFSETQ. Trimming left V 3 bases short and J 3 bases short, with 12 bases between.

The chain combines TRBV6-1 with TRBJ1-4; D is undetermined. The germline V and J ends were trimmed by 1 base and 2 bases, with 8 bases remaining between them. CDR1 MNHNS and CDR2 SASEGT come from the germline V gene. The CDR3 sequence is 15 residues long. The CDR3 sequence is CASSEGYTTNEKLFF. The DNA for the CDR3 is TGTGCCAGCAGTGAAGGGTACACCACTAATGAAAAACTGTTTTTT.

J is TRBJ1-2 and V is TRBV29-1, with 9 bases identical to TRBD1. The CDR3 runs 13 residues. The ends lost 6 bases at V and 3 bases at J; junction bases unmatched: 5. Looked up from germline, CDR1 is SQVTM and CDR2 is ANQGSEA. CDR3 amino acids: CSVHRTGDYGYTF. The CDR3 nucleotides are TGCAGCGTCCACCGGACAGGGGACTATGGCTACACCTTC.

The V gene is TRBV5-1, the J gene TRBJ2-5; 9 bases line up with TRBD1. This CDR3 contains 15 residues. The germline V gene has CDR1 SGHRS and CDR2 YFSETQ. J gave up 2 bases and V 3 bases, and 5 bases lay outside the gene matches. CDR3 residues: CASSSTGGRQETQYF. Written as DNA, the CDR3 is TGCGCCAGCAGCTCGACAGGGGGTCGGCAAGAGACCCAGTACTTC.

This clone appeared once. V and J are TRBV10-2 and TRBJ1-1, with D maybe TRBD1 (6 bases). Trimming removed 4 bases at V and 0 bases at J, with 6 bases between. Germline CDR1 WSHSY, CDR2 SAAADI. This CDR3 is 13 amino acids long. The CDR3 protein is CASSGGLNTEAFF. In DNA form, the CDR3 reads TGCGCCAGCAGTGGGGGGCTGAACACTGAAGCTTTCTTT.

This sequence joins TRBV15 and TRBJ1-2; unclear D gene. Germline V gene sequence: CDR1 LNHNV, CDR2 YYDKDF (reference sequence). The V end lost 1 base, the J end lost 7 bases, and 7 bases lay between the germline ends. The CDR3 sequence is 12 residues long. The CDR3 loop reads CATSRGTGGYTF. The CDR3, as DNA: TGTGCCACCAGCAGAGGAACTGGTGGCTACACCTTC.